This paragraph covers one TCR beta chain sequence. What it binds is unknown. This sample is part of a study of radiotherapy plus CTLA-4 blockade in lung cancer. Overall study: Patients showed objective responses in about 20% of cases, and disease control was achieved by approximately 30%.

Focal radiation was given together with CTLA-4 blockade (ipilimumab) to patients with chemo-refractory metastatic non-small-cell lung cancer. The protocol was immunoSEQ multiplex PCR, while the TCRdb copy is restricted to in-frame clones and leaves out a portion. The sample comprises around 80,000 clones, about 80% of which are singletons, and approximately 0.77% rests with the top ten. Whole-study results and caveats: In blood, after radiotherapy plus ipilimumab, tumor-derived TCR clones expanded.

The sequencing used peripheral blood, collected from a patient treated with radiotherapy plus ipilimumab. The receptor comes from a human donor with non-small cell lung cancer who had stable disease on radiotherapy plus ipilimumab.

In nucleotides, the CDR3 is TGTGCCAGTAGTATAACCGGGACAGGGGGCACCGGGGAGCTGTTTTTT. Its protein is CASSITGTGGTGELFF. The J gene is TRBJ2-2, the V gene TRBV19, with 11 bases matching TRBD1. The CDR3 has 16 amino acids. The V segment lost 2 bases and the J segment 4 bases; nucleotides outside the gene matches: 3. CDR1 LNHDA and CDR2 SQIVND come from the germline V gene (reference sequence).